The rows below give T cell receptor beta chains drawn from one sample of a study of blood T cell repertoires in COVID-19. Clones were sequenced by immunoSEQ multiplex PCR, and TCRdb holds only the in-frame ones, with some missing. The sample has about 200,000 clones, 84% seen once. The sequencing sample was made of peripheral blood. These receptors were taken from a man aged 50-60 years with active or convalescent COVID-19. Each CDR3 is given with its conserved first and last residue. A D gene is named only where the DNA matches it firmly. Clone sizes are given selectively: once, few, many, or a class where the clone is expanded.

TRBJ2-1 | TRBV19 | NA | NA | CASSMDRSSGNEQFF | TGTGCCAGTAGTATGGACAGATCATCGGGCAATGAGCAGTTCTTC
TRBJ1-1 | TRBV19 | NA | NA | CASSISGVEVTEAFF | TGTGCCAGTAGTATTTCAGGGGTAGAAGTCACTGAAGCTTTCTTT
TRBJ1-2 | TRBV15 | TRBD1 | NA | CATSILTGGGDGYTF | TGTGCCACCAGCATATTGACAGGGGGCGGCGATGGCTACACCTTC
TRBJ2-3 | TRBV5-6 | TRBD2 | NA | CANSLALAGGRTDTQYF | TGTGCCAACAGCTTGGCATTAGCGGGGGGGCGGACAGATACGCAGTATTTT
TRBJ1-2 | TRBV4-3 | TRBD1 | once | CASSPRAQPGQGNYGYTF | TGCGCCAGCAGCCCCCGAGCGCAACCGGGACAGGGGAACTATGGCTACACCTTC
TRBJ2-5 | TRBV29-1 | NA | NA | CSAGLVRQETQYF | TGCAGCGCTGGATTGGTGCGGCAAGAGACCCAGTACTTC
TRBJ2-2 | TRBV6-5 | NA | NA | CASSYGQTGELFF | TGTGCCAGCAGTTATGGACAGACCGGGGAGCTGTTTTTT
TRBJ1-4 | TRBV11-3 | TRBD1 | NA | CASSLFGTAEKLFF | TGTGCCAGCAGCCTATTTGGGACAGCTGAAAAACTGTTTTTT
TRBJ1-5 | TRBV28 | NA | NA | CASSFGGPSNQPQHF | TGTGCCAGCAGTTTCGGGGGGCCGAGCAATCAGCCCCAGCATTTT
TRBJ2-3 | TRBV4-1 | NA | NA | CASSPRWDTQYF | TGCGCCAGCAGCCCCAGGTGGGATACGCAGTATTTT
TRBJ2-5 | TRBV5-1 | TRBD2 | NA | CASSWTSQETQYF | TGCGCCAGCAGCTGGACTAGCCAAGAGACCCAGTACTTC
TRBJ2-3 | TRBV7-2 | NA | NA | CASSFRGADTQYF | TGTGCCAGCAGCTTCAGGGGCGCGGATACGCAGTATTTT
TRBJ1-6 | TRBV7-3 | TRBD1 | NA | CASSLGGTVNSPLHF | TGTGCCAGCAGCTTAGGGGGGACAGTCAATTCACCCCTCCACTTT
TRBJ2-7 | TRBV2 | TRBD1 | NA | CASSGTVYSYEQYF | TGTGCCAGCAGCGGGACAGTCTACTCCTACGAGCAGTACTTC
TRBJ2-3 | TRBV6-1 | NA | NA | CASSPPAKTDTQYF | TGTGCCAGCAGCCCCCCCGCGAAGACAGATACGCAGTATTTT